The 6 T cell receptor beta chains reported below all come from one sample, sequenced in a study of immune characteristics of hereditary and idiopathic chronic pancreatitis. Patients having total pancreatectomy with islet autotransplantation provided the chronic pancreatitis pancreas tissue. Sequencing used immunoSEQ multiplex PCR; TCRdb keeps in-frame clones, though not all of them. The table records about 6,000 clones, roughly 73% of them present only once. The sequenced sample was pancreas tissue with hereditary chronic pancreatitis. The receptors originated from a human donor with chronic pancreatitis.

The chain recombines TRBV19 with TRBJ1-6; D gene ambiguous. V was shortened by 5 bases and J by 7 bases, with 15 bases between the two germline ends. The CDR3 is 15 residues long. Germline CDR1 LNHDA, CDR2 SQIVND (reference sequence). The CDR3 nucleotides read TGTGCCAGTAGTGAATTGATGGGAGGCAATTCACCCCTCCACTTT. Translated, it gives CASSELMGGNSPLHF.

This clone was counted between two and nine times. Other nucleotide sequences in the sample specify the same CDR3. The V and J genes are TRBV7-2 and TRBJ1-5; D uncertain. CDR1 is SGHTA, CDR2 FQGNSA, per germline. Trimming shortened V by 2 bases and J by 0 bases, and 8 bases separated the two germline ends. The CDR3 length is 15 residues. CDR3 in DNA: TGTGCCAGCAGCTTATGGGTGGCTAGCAATCAGCCCCAGCATTTT. This encodes CASSLWVASNQPQHF. Full variable domain (rest looked up from reference TRBV7-2 and TRBJ1-5): GAGVSQSPSNKVTEKGKDVELRCDPISGHTALYWYRQSLGQGLEFLIYFQGNSAPDKSGLPSDRFSAERTGGSVSTLTIQRTQQEDSAVYLCASSLWVASNQPQHFGDGTRLSIL.

This clone was observed a handful of times. The chain links TRBV19 to TRBJ1-5, with D perhaps matching TRBD1 (6 bases). Trimming cost V 2 bases and J 9 bases, with 8 bases left between them. Germline CDR1 LNHDA, CDR2 SQIVND (reference sequence). The CDR3 totals 12 residues. The CDR3 is CASSILQGPQHF. For the CDR3, the DNA is TGTGCCAGTAGTATACTACAGGGGCCCCAGCATTTT.

This chain links TRBV2 with TRBJ2-4, with no clear D. Deletions cut 2 bases from V and 3 bases from J, with 8 bases between. Germline V gene data show CDR1 as SNHLY and CDR2 as FYNNEI. The CDR3 is 14 amino acids. The CDR3 DNA reads TGTGCCAGCAGTGAATCCGGTGGCAAAAACATTCAGTACTTC. Translating it yields CASSESGGKNIQYF.

The rearrangement uses TRBV3-1 (or the pseudogene TRBV3-2) and TRBJ2-3; 9 positions match TRBD1. Germline CDR1 LGHDT, CDR2 YNNKEL (reference sequence). There are 15 residues in the CDR3. The ends lost 5 bases at V and 1 base at J; junction bases unmatched: 4. The CDR3 DNA follows: TGTGCCAGCAGCACCCGGGACAGGGGCACAGATACGCAGTATTTT. Translation gives CASSTRDRGTDTQYF.

The J gene is TRBJ2-7, the V gene TRBV12-3 or TRBV12-4, with 7 bases fitting TRBD2. The J call may be faulty, since TRBJ2-1 better matches the DNA end. This CDR3 contains 13 residues. The CDR3, as DNA: TGTGCCAGCAGTCGGGACTACCACAATGAGCAGTTCTTC. Translation gives CASSRDYHNEQFF.